Only one count was recorded for the clone carrying this T cell receptor beta chain. Its cognate antigen is unknown. Primed by a sample-barcoded 5' primer and a J-beta primer mix, a second PCR proceeded for roughly 7 to 11 cycles. Unique molecular identifiers of 12 random nucleotides labeled each cDNA. TCRdb recomputed calls from the 5' RACE reads with MiXCR, one row per CDR3 protein. Counted here are roughly 700,000 distinct CDR3 sequences, approximately 50% occurring once; the ten biggest clones make up roughly 34%. These data belong to a study of blood T cells in healthy people across ages. Broader study findings: Shifts in expanded clonotypes may have been confounded by donor CMV status, which was unknown. The fall in TCR beta diversity per million T cells was roughly linear with age. Investigators viewed diversity estimates from one million T cells as underestimates, the study reported.

From germline, CDR1 is LGHDT and CDR2 YNNKEL (reference sequence). The CDR3 length is 14 residues. The chain is built from TRBV3-1 and TRBJ2-4, with D unresolved. The DNA end is more similar to TRBJ2-7, so the J call may be wrong. The specimen sequenced was blood. This TCR came from a woman aged 60-75 years in good health. The CDR3 region is CASSQEMGSYEQYF. CDR3 bases: TGTGCCAGCAGCCAAGAGATGGGGTCCTACGAGCAGTACTTC.